This T cell receptor (beta chain) comes out of a study of blood T cells in healthy people across ages. Study observations and caveats: Estimates of total diversity, which came from one million sequenced T cells, were considered to be underestimates. Researchers said unsorted PBMCs prevented a conclusive naive versus antigen-experienced comparison.

As regards this clonotype: Its antigen is unknown.

Sample-barcoded 5' priming and a J-beta primer mix drove a second PCR of about 6 to 12 cycles. Every cDNA molecule bore a tag from a template-switch adaptor containing 12 random nucleotides. TCRdb reprocessed the 5' RACE reads via MiXCR and lists one record per CDR3 protein. The sample lists 500,000 to 550,000 distinct CDR3 sequences, nearly 25% seen once, with 8.5% to 9.5% in the top ten. The germline V gene encodes CDR1 GTSNPN and CDR2 SVGIG (reference sequence). The CDR3 is 13 amino acids. Trimming shortened V by 4 bases and J by 0 bases, and 10 bases separated the two germline ends. The same sample was also studied in work on T cells of mothers and their children.

V and J are TRBV30 and TRBJ2-7; D remains unclear. Sequencing input: blood. The sequence derives from a boy younger than 18 in good health. CDR3 DNA sequence: TGTGCCTGGAACCTGGATAGCTCCTACGAGCAGTACTTC. Protein product: CAWNLDSSYEQYF. Drawing the rest from reference TRBV30 and TRBJ2-7, the complete variable domain is SQTIHQWPATLVQPVGSPLSLECTVEGTSNPNLYWYRQAAGRGLQLLFYSVGIGQISSEVPQNLSASRPQDRQFILSSKKLLLSDSGFYLCAWNLDSSYEQYFGPGTRLTVT.